The sample holds many counts of the clone carrying this T cell receptor beta chain. Its antigen is currently unknown. Time point noted: healthy volunteer bleed at 2 weeks. Total RNA was isolated from unfractionated whole blood. Unique molecular identifiers were attached to individual cDNA molecules during library preparation. As originally analysed: The number of TCRs in each sample had a median of about 95,000 and spanned about 23,224 to 700,000. TCRdb independently ran MiXCR on the RACE reads; one entry per CDR3 protein. What appears here as the V and J calls and clone size reflects TCRdb's work, not the paper's. The sample has some 46,000 distinct CDR3 sequences, 3.5% to 4.5% seen once; the top ten hold around 1.6%. The V end was cut by 2 bases, the J end by 6 bases, with 14 bases between. Germline V gives CDR1 MNHNS, CDR2 SASEGT. There are 14 residues in the CDR3. This entry comes from a study of human T cells and chemical hapten exposure. Study in general: Small pooled library volume differences chiefly drove per-sample TCR yield variation. Findings of the study overall: TCRs at high frequency, those above 1 in 1000, did not change with DPC sensitization.

V and J are TRBV6-1 and TRBJ2-7; TRBD2 is a possible D gene (5 bases). The TCR comes from a female donor in good health. Some clones in this sample may be carry-over from other donors' samples. The specimen sequenced was whole blood. DNA for the CDR3: TGTGCCAGCAGTGAATTCGGGGAATTTGGCGAGCAGTACTTC. The encoded protein is CASSEFGEFGEQYF.